This T cell receptor (beta chain) is from a study of early T cells in non-severe SARS-CoV-2 infection (TCRdb year 2021). With respect to the entire study: Bulk RNA from unsorted whole blood was used for TCR sequencing, so alpha and beta chains could not be paired. On the study overall, not on this receptor specifically: VDJdb matching was skewed toward anti-spike CD8 responses and likely underestimated virus-specific expansions, missing private and CD4 specificities.

A case-control design nested within a healthcare worker cohort in London, UK, was used, with weekly nasopharyngeal swab PCR tests and blood sampling performed. Healthcare workers were enrolled in the week of the UK lockdown, from 23 to 31 March 2020, and were followed every week for up to 16 weeks. There are a few counts of this clonotype. Its target antigen remains unknown. No per-base quality is available; no much larger clone lies one base away. Spanning cysteine to phenylalanine, the CDR3 consists of 17 amino acids. Just the 51-base CDR3 DNA is kept, in frame starting at base 1. The junction shows trimming of 2 bases on V and 2 bases on J, plus 17 bases between the germline ends. According to the germline V gene, CDR1 reads LGHNT and CDR2 reads FRNRAP. The library was obtained by 5' RACE. The sample was run on a NextSeq 500. To correct for sequencing error and PCR bias, the TCR library protocol tagged individual cDNA molecules with unique molecular identifiers. TCR alpha and beta chains were both sequenced, and the abundances of alpha and beta sequences in each sample were closely correlated with each other. The published analysis was carried out like this. Decombinator V4 was used to annotate the V gene, J gene and CDR3 of the TCR sequences. TCRs were defined as expanded if a significant change between any two time points was detected under a Poisson model with p below 0.0001. TCR abundances were normalised to the total number of TCRs sequenced in each sample and reported as counts per million. TRAV1-2 paired with TRAJ12, TRAJ20 or TRAJ33 defined MAIT TCRs, while TRAV10 paired with TRAJ18 defined iNKT TCRs. A search of VDJdb, accessed on 1 November 2021, was run for TCRs annotated to CMV, EBV and SARS-CoV-2, with TCRs annotated for multiple antigens excluded. The public reads were quality trimmed at Q25 with fastp and then assembled into clones with MiXCR by TCRdb, keeping productive beta chains. Under each unique CDR3 protein, matching rows form one entry showing the most common genes and DNA. Here the V and J calls rest on TCRdb's processing, not on the authors' analysis. The sample table lists some 71,000 distinct CDR3 sequences, approximately 12% of them with a count of one. The ten largest make up roughly 6.8% of the sample.

Input material: whole blood. The rearrangement joined TRBV12-5 to TRBJ2-3; the D assignment is uncertain and may be TRBD1 or TRBD2, with 6 bases supporting each. This TCR was recovered from an adult who was a healthcare worker with PCR-confirmed SARS-CoV-2 infection or an uninfected control (not recorded which). The nucleotides read TGTGCTAGTGGTTTGTCTAAAGGGGGGACCAACACAGATACGCAGTATTTT. Its protein is CASGLSKGGTNTDTQYF.